Below are 3 T cell receptor beta chains sequenced from a single sample in a study of blood T cell repertoires in COVID-19. Here immunoSEQ multiplex PCR was the method, and the copy in TCRdb shows in-frame clones only, minus some. The sample carries some 250,000 clones, approximately 83% recorded once. Sample: peripheral blood. Source of these receptors: a man aged 45-65 years with active or convalescent COVID-19.

The genes are TRBV2 and TRBJ2-6, with D perhaps matching TRBD1 (6 bases). The germline gives CDR1 SNHLY, CDR2 FYNNEI. Trimming pared 7 bases from V and 0 bases from J, leaving 10 bases between. There are 15 residues in the CDR3. The CDR3 loop is CASIQGPSGANVLTF. CDR3 nucleotides: TGTGCCAGCATACAGGGACCCTCTGGGGCCAACGTCCTGACTTTC.

The chain joins TRBV5-5 to TRBJ1-1, with D unclear. The CDR3 totals 15 residues. V was clipped by 2 bases and J by 4 bases, with 15 bases between them. Germline V gene data show CDR1 as SGHKS and CDR2 as YYEKEE (reference sequence). The CDR3 region has the DNA TGTGCCAGCAGCTTCGGGCAGGTTGGGAGCACTGAAGCTTTCTTT. It encodes CASSFGQVGSTEAFF.

The sample holds one count of this clone. The rearrangement joins TRBV4-2 to TRBJ2-1; 15 positions agree with TRBD2. The trim removed 1 base at V and 8 bases at J, leaving 6 bases unmatched. This CDR3 comprises 17 residues. The germline V gene encodes CDR1 LGHNA and CDR2 YNFKEQ. The CDR3 spells CASSQVGLAGGVHEQFF. The CDR3 DNA is TGTGCCAGCAGCCAAGTGGGACTAGCGGGGGGTGTCCATGAGCAGTTCTTC.